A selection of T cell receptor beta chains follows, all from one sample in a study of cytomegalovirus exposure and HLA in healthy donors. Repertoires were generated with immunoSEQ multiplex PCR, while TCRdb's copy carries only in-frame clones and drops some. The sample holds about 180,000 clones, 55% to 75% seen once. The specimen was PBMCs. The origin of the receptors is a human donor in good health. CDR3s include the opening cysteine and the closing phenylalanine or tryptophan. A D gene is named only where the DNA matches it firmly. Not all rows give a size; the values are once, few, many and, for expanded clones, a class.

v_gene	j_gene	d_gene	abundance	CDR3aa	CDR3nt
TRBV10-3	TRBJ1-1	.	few	CAIREKPPQGPRRTEAFF	TGTGCCATCAGAGAGAAGCCCCCACAGGGACCCCGAAGAACTGAAGCTTTCTTT
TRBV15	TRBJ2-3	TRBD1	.	CATSVQGASTDTQYF	TGTGCCACCAGCGTACAGGGGGCGAGCACAGATACGCAGTATTTT
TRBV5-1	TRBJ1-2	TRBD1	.	CASSYGTGSRVYYGYTF	TGCGCCAGCAGCTATGGGACAGGCAGTCGGGTCTACTATGGCTACACCTTC
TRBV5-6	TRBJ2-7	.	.	CASSLSELGAVNYEQYF	TGTGCCAGCAGCTTGTCCGAATTGGGGGCGGTAAACTACGAGCAGTACTTC
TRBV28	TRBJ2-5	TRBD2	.	CASSRRRLAGTTAQETQYF	TGTGCCAGCAGCCGCAGAAGACTAGCGGGGACGACCGCCCAAGAGACCCAGTACTTC
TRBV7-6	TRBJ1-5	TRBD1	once	CASSLAGGASNQPQHF	TGTGCCAGCAGCTTAGCAGGGGGCGCCTCCAATCAGCCCCAGCATTTT
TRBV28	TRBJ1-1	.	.	CASSLDLPGEGAEAFF	TGTGCCAGCAGTTTAGACCTGCCTGGGGAGGGGGCTGAAGCTTTCTTT
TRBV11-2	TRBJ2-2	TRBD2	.	CASSPGAGGPESGELFF	TGTGCCAGCAGCCCAGGAGCGGGGGGGCCGGAGTCCGGGGAGCTGTTTTTT
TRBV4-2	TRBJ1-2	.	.	CASSQEPDSNYGYTF	TGTGCCAGCAGCCAAGAACCGGACAGCAATTATGGCTACACCTTC
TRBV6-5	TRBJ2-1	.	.	CASSYYGVSYNEQFF	TGTGCCAGCAGTTACTACGGAGTCTCCTACAATGAGCAGTTCTTC
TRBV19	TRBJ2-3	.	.	CASSTSRGLSTDTQYF	TGTGCCAGTAGCACCTCGCGGGGGCTGTCCACAGATACGCAGTATTTT
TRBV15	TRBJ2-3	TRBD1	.	CATSRERTGSQYF	TGTGCCACCAGCAGAGAACGGACAGGTTCCCAGTATTTT
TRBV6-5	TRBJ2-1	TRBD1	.	CASSKGQYNEQFF	TGTGCCAGCAGTAAGGGACAGTACAATGAGCAGTTCTTC
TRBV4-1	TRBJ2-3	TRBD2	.	CASSQGGEGLSTDTQYF	TGCGCCAGCAGCCAAGGGGGGGAGGGATTGAGCACAGATACGCAGTATTTT
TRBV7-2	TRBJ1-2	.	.	CASSASGGFYGYTF	TGTGCCAGCAGCGCGAGTGGGGGGTTCTATGGCTACACCTTC
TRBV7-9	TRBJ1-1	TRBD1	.	CASSDRQGFNTEAFF	TGTGCCAGCAGCGACCGACAGGGTTTTAACACTGAAGCTTTCTTT
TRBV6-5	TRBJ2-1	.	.	CASRKAGSSYNEQFF	TGTGCCAGCAGAAAGGCGGGGAGCTCCTACAATGAGCAGTTCTTC
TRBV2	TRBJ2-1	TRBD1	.	CASRWGQGEPEQFF	TGTGCCAGCAGGTGGGGACAGGGTGAACCTGAGCAGTTCTTC
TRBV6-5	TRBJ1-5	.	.	CASSYGTFQPQHF	TGTGCCAGCAGTTACGGGACATTTCAGCCCCAGCATTTT
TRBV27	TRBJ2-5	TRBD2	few	CASSRLAGVFKETQYF	TGTGCCAGCTCTCGACTAGCGGGGGTCTTTAAAGAGACCCAGTACTTC
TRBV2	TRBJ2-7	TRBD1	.	CASRRAGTGGDEQYF	TGTGCCAGCAGGAGAGCCGGGACAGGGGGCGACGAGCAGTACTTC
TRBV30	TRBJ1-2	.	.	CAWSVRGGYTF	TGTGCCTGGAGTGTAAGGGGTGGCTACACCTTC
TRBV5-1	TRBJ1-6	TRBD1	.	CASSLTGGAYNSPLHF	TGCGCCAGCAGCCTGACAGGGGGTGCCTATAATTCACCCCTCCACTTT
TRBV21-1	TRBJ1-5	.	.	CASSKEGQGMKKPQHF	TGTGCCAGCAGCAAAGAGGGACAGGGTATGAAGAAGCCCCAGCATTTT
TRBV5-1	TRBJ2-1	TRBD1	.	CASSLDRGQVYNEQFF	TGCGCCAGCAGCTTGGACAGGGGGCAGGTGTACAATGAGCAGTTCTTC
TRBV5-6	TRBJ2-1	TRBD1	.	CASSPQGAHDNEQFF	TGTGCCAGCAGCCCTCAGGGGGCGCATGACAATGAGCAGTTCTTC
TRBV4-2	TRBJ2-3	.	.	CASSQEGRRGTDTQYF	TGTGCCAGCAGCCAAGAAGGGCGGCGGGGAACAGATACGCAGTATTTT
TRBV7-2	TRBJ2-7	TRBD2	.	CASSLRPGLAGGPYEQYF	TGTGCCAGCAGCCTCCGCCCGGGACTAGCGGGGGGGCCCTACGAGCAGTACTTC
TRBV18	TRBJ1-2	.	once	CASSRLPGYTF	TGTGCCAGCTCGCGACTGCCAGGCTACACCTTC
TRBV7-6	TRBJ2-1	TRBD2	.	CASNLAGAGNEQFF	TGTGCCAGCAACCTAGCGGGGGCGGGCAATGAGCAGTTCTTC
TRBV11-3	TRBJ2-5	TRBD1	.	CASSLGRDRDRETQYF	TGTGCCAGCAGCTTAGGCCGGGACAGGGATCGGGAGACCCAGTACTTC
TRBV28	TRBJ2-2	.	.	CASGTHTGELFF	TGTGCCAGCGGGACACACACCGGGGAGCTGTTTTTT
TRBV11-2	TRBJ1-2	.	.	CASSLGGDGYTF	TGTGCCAGCAGCTTAGGGGGAGATGGCTACACCTTC
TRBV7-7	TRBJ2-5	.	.	CASSSGYQETQYF	TGTGCTAGCAGCTCAGGGTACCAAGAGACCCAGTACTTC
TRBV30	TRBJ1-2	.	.	CAWNKGAGRGYTF	TGTGCCTGGAACAAAGGAGCGGGACGGGGCTACACCTTC
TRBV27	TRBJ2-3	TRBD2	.	CASSELAGVGDTQYF	TGTGCCAGCAGTGAACTAGCGGGGGTGGGAGATACGCAGTATTTT
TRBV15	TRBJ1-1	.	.	CATSRLTGLNTEAFF	TGTGCCACCAGCAGATTAACAGGGCTGAACACTGAAGCTTTCTTT
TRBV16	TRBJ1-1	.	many	CASSQSSRFEAFF	TGTGCCAGCAGCCAATCCTCGAGGTTTGAAGCTTTCTTT
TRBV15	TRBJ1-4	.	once	CATSRPPGGEKLFF	TGTGCCACCAGCAGGCCCCCGGGGGGCGAAAAACTGTTTTTT
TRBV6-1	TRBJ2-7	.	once	CASSASGAGEQYF	TGTGCCAGCAGTGCCTCAGGGGCGGGCGAGCAGTACTTC
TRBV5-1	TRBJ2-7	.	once	CASSFPGCEQYF	TGCGCCAGCAGCTTCCCGGGATGCGAGCAGTACTTC
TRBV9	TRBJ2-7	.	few	CASSVGSNSYEQYF	TGTGCCAGCAGCGTAGGGAGCAACTCCTACGAGCAGTACTTC
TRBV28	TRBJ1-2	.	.	CASRIQVLTNYGYTF	TGTGCCAGCAGAATACAGGTGCTAACTAACTATGGCTACACCTTC
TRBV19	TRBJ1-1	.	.	CASRNTGDTEAFF	TGTGCCAGTAGGAACACGGGGGACACTGAAGCTTTCTTT
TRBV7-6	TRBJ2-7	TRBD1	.	CASSLEGTGAYEQYF	TGTGCCAGCAGCTTAGAAGGGACAGGGGCCTACGAGCAGTACTTC